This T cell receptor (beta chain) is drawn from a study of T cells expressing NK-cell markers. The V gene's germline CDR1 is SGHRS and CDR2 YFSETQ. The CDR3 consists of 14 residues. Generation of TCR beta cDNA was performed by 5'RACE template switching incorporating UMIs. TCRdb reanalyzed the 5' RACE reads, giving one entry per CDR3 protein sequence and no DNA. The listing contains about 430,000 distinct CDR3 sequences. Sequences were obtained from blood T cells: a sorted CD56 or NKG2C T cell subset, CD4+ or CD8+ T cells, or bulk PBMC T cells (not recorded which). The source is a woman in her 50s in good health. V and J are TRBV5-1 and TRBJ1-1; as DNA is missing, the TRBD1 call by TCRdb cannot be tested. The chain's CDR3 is CATQPGGQNTEAFF.